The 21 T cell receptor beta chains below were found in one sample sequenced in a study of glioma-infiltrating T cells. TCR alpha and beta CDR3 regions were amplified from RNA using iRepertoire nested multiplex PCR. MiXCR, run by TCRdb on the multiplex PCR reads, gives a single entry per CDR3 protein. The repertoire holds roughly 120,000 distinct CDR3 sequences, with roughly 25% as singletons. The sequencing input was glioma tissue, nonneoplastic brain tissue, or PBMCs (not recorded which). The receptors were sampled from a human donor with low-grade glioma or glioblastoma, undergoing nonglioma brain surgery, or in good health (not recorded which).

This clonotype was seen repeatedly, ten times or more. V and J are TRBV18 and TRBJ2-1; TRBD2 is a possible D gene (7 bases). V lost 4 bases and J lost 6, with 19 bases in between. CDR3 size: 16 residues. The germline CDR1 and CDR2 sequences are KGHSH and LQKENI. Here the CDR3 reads CASSHWGGPTTNEQFF. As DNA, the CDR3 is TGTGCCAGCTCACACTGGGGGGGCCCTACAACCAATGAGCAGTTCTTC.

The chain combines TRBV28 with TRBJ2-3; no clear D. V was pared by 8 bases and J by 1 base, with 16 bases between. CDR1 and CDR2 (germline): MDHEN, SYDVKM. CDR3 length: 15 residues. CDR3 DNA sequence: TGTGCCAGCTCCTTCAGGTGTAGAGGCACAGATACGCAGTATTTT. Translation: CASSFRCRGTDTQYF.

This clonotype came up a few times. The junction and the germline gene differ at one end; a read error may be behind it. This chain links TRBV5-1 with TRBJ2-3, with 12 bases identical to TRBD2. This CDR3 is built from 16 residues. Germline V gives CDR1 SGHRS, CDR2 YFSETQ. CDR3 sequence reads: CASRLGTSGPTDTQYF. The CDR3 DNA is TGCGCCAGCCGCTTAGGGACTAGCGGGCCCACAGATACGCAGTATTTT.

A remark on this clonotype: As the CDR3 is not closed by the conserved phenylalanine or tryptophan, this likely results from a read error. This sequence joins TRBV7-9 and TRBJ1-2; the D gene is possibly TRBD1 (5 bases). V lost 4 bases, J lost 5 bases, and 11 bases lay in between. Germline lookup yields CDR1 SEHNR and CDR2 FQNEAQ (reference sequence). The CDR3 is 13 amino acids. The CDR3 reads CASSSTGGYGYTS. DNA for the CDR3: TGTGCCAGCAGCTCGACGGGGGGGTATGGCTACACCTCC.

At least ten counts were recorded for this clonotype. CDR3 nucleotide sequence: TGTGCCAGCAGTTCCGCACAGGGCTCTGGGGCCAACGTCCTGACTTTC. This codes for CASSSAQGSGANVLTF. J is TRBJ2-6 and V is TRBV6-2 or TRBV6-3; D possibly corresponds to TRBD1 (6 bases). CDR1 MNHEY and CDR2 SVGEGT come from the germline V gene. V was cut by 4 bases and J by 0 bases, with 10 bases left in between. This CDR3 spans 16 amino acids.

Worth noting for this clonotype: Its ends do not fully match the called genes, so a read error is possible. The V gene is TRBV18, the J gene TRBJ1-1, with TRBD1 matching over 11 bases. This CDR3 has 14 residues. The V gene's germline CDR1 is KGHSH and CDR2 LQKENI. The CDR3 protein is CASSGGQGDTEASF. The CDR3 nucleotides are TGTGCCAGCTCTGGGGGACAGGGGGACACTGAAGCTTCCTTT.

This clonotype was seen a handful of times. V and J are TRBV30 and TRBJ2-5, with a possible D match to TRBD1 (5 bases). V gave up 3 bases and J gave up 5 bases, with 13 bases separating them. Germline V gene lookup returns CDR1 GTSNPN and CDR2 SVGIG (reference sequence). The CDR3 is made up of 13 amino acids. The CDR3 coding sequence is TGTGCCTGGAGCAGGGCCTCCAGGGAGACCCAGTACTTC. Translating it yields CAWSRASRETQYF.

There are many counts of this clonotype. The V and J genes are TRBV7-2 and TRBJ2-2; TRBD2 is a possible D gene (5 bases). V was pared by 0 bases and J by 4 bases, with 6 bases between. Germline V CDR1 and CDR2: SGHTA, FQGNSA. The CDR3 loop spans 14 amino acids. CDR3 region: CASSLARVTGELFF. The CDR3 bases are TGTGCCAGCAGCTTAGCGCGGGTCACCGGGGAGCTGTTTTTT.

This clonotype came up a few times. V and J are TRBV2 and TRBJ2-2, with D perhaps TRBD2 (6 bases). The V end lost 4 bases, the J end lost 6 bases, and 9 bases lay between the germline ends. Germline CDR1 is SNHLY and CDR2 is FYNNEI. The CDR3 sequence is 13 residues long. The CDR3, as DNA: TGTGCCAGCAGTGGGAGGGTGGCCGGGGAGCTGTTTTTT. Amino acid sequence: CASSGRVAGELFF.

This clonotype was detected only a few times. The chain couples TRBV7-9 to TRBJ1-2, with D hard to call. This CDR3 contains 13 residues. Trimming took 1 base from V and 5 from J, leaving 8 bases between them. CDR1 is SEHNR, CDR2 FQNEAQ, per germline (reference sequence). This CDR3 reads CASSLDGLYGYTF. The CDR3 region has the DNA TGTGCCAGCAGCTTAGATGGACTTTATGGCTACACCTTC.

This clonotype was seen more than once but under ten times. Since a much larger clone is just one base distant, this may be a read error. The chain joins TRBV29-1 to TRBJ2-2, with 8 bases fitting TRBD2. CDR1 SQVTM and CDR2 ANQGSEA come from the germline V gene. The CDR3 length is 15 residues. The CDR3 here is CSARIAGSNTGEPFF. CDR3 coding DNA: TGCAGCGCCCGTATAGCGGGGTCGAACACCGGGGAGCCGTTTTTT.

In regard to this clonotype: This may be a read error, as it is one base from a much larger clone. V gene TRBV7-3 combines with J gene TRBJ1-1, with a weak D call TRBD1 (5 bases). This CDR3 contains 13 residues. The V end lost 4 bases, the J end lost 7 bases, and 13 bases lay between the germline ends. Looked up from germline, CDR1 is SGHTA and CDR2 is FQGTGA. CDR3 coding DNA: TGTGCCAGCAGCTACAGGATGGACAATGAAGCTTTCTTT. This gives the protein CASSYRMDNEAFF. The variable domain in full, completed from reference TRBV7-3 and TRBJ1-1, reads GAGVSQTPSNKVTEKGKYVELRCDPISGHTALYWYRQSLGQGPEFLIYFQGTGAADDSGLPNDRFFAVRPEGSVSTLKIQRTERGDSAVYLCASSYRMDNEAFFGQGTRLTVV.

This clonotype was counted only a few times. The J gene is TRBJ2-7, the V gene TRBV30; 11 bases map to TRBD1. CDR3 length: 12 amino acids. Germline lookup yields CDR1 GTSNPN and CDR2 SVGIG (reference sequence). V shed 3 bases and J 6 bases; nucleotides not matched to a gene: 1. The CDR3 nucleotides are TGTGCCTGGAGGGGGACAGGGGGCGAGCAGTACTTC. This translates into CAWRGTGGEQYF.

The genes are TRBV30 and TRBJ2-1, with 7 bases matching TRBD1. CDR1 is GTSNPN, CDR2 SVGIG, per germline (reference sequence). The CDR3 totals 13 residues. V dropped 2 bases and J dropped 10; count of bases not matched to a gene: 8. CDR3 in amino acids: CAWSLDRVGEQFF. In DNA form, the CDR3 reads TGTGCCTGGAGTTTAGACAGGGTGGGGGAGCAGTTCTTC.

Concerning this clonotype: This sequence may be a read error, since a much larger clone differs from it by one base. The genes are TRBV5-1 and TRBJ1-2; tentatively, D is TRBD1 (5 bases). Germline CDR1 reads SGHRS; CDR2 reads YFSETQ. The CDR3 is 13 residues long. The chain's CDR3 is CASSLVAGHGYIF. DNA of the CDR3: TGCGCCAGCAGCTTGGTGGCAGGGCATGGCTACATCTTC.

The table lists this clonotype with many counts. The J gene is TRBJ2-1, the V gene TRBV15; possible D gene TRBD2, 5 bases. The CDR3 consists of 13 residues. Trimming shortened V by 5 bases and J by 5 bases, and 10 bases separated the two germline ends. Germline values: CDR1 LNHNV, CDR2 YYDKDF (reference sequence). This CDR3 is CATSLDFNNEQFF. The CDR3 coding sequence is TGTGCCACCAGCTTGGACTTCAACAATGAGCAGTTCTTC.

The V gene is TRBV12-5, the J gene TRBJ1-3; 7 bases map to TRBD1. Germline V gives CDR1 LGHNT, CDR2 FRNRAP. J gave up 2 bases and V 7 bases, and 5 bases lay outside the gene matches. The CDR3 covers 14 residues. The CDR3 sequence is CASVSGTAGNTIYF. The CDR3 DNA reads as TGTGCTAGTGTCTCGGGGACAGCTGGAAACACCATATATTTT.

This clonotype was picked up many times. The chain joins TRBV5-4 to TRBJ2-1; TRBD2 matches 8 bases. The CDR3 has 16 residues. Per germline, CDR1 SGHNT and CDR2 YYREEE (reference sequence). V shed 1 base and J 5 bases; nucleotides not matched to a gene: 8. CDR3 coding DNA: TGTGCCAGCAGCTTGCCCAGACCGACTAGCGACAATGAGCAGTTCTTC. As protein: CASSLPRPTSDNEQFF.

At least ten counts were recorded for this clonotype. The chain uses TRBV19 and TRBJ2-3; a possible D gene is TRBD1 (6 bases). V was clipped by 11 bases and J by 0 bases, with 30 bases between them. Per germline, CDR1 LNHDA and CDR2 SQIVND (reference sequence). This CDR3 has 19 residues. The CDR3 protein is CAPGKYTLNDRTSTDTQYF. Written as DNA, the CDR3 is TGTGCCCCCGGGAAGTACACACTAAATGACAGGACTAGCACAGATACGCAGTATTTT.

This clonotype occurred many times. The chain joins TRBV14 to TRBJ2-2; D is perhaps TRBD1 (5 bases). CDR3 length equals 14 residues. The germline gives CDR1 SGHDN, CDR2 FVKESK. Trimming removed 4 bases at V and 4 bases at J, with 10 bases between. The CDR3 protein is CASSPLRGTGELFF. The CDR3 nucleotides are TGTGCCAGCAGCCCCCTTAGGGGCACCGGGGAGCTGTTTTTT.

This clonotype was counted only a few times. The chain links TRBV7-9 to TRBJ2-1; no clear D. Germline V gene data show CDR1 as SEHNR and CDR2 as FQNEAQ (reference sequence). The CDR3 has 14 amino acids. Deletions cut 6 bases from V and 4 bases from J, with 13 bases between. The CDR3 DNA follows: TGTGCCAGCAGTTTAACGGTATCGTACAATGAGCAGTTCTTC. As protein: CASSLTVSYNEQFF.